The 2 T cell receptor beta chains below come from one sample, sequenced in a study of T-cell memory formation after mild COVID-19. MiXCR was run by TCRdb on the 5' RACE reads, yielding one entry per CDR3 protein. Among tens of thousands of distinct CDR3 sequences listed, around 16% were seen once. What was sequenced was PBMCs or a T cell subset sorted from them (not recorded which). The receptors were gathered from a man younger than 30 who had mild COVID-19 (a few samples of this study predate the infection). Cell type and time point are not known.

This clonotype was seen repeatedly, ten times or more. CDR3: CASSPTGVNEQFF. The CDR3, as DNA: TGTGCCAGCAGTCCGACAGGCGTAAATGAGCAGTTCTTC. The chain combines TRBV12-3 or TRBV12-4 with TRBJ2-1, with a weak D call TRBD1 (6 bases). The CDR3 contains 13 residues. V gave up 5 bases and J gave up 7 bases, with 12 bases separating them.

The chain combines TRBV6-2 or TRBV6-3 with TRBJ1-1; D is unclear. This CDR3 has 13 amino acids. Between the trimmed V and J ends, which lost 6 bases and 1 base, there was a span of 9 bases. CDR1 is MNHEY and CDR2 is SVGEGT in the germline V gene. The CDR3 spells CASSYQENTEAFF. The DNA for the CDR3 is TGTGCCAGCAGCTACCAGGAGAACACTGAAGCTTTCTTT.